One and the same sample provided the 32 T cell receptor beta chains below, sequenced in a study of cytomegalovirus exposure and HLA in healthy donors. Primers for the PCR totalled 60 Vbeta and 13 Jbeta. Here immunoSEQ multiplex PCR was the method, and the copy in TCRdb shows in-frame clones only, minus some. The repertoire holds about 130,000 clones, with around 71% as singletons. Sequenced material: PBMCs. The receptor set was obtained from a woman aged 55 to 70 in good health and CMV-seropositive.

V and J are TRBV13 and TRBJ1-2; unclear D gene. V was shortened by 5 bases and J by 6 bases, with 7 bases between the two germline ends. CDR1 is PRHDT and CDR2 is FYEKMQ in the germline V gene (reference sequence). The CDR3 spans 11 residues. CDR3 protein: CASSTHNGYTF. The CDR3 nucleotides read TGTGCCAGCAGCACGCACAATGGCTACACCTTC.

The V and J genes are TRBV10-1 and TRBJ2-5; TRBD2 matches 14 bases. This CDR3 is built from 15 residues. V dropped 6 bases and J dropped 3; count of bases not matched to a gene: 3. From germline, CDR1 is WNHNN and CDR2 SYGVQD (reference sequence). The CDR3 protein is CASSQGLAGEETQYF. The CDR3 nucleotides read TGCGCCAGCAGCCAGGGACTAGCGGGGGAAGAGACCCAGTACTTC.

The chain employs TRBV18 and TRBJ1-6; 10 bases agree with TRBD1. The germline V gene has CDR1 KGHSH and CDR2 LQKENI. With V trimmed by 6 bases and J by 10 bases, 9 bases remained unmatched. This CDR3 spans 15 amino acids. This CDR3 is CASSQGGQGPSPLHF. The CDR3 coding sequence is TGTGCCAGCTCCCAGGGGGGACAGGGGCCCTCACCCCTCCACTTT.

The CDR3 DNA follows: TGTGCCAGCAGTGAAGGGGTAGGGGAACAAGAGACCCAGTACTTC. Its translation: CASSEGVGEQETQYF. The chain carries TRBV2 and TRBJ2-5, with a possible D match to TRBD1 (5 bases). V gave up 1 base and J gave up 2 bases, with 11 bases separating them. The length of the CDR3 is 15 residues. CDR1 is SNHLY, CDR2 FYNNEI, per germline.

With regard to this clone: One end of the junction varies from germline; a read error may be responsible. The chain carries TRBV7-9 and TRBJ1-1; D might be TRBD1 (5 bases). The CDR3 contains 14 residues. Germline V gene lookup returns CDR1 SEHNR and CDR2 FQNEAQ (reference sequence). The CDR3 nucleotides read TGTTCCAGCAGCTTAGCGGGGGGTAACACTGAAGCTTTCTTT. It is translated as CSSSLAGGNTEAFF.

This chain joins TRBV15 and TRBJ2-1, with 9 bases matching TRBD1. This CDR3 region has 17 residues. J lost 7 bases, V lost 5 bases, and 15 bases had no gene match. Germline CDR1 is LNHNV and CDR2 is YYDKDF (reference sequence). This CDR3 is CATSGPVGQGSPNEQFF. CDR3 bases: TGTGCCACCAGCGGGCCGGTCGGACAGGGGTCGCCGAATGAGCAGTTCTTC.

This chain connects TRBV7-2 to TRBJ1-1; no clear D. Trimming stripped 2 bases from V and 0 bases from J, with 13 bases between. Per germline, CDR1 SGHTA and CDR2 FQGNSA. The CDR3 covers 16 residues. CDR3 nucleotide sequence: TGTGCCAGCAGCTTATGGGTCGGGTCAGTGAACACTGAAGCTTTCTTT. It is translated as CASSLWVGSVNTEAFF.

There are a few counts of this clone. The chain is built from TRBV6-6 and TRBJ1-2, with D unresolved. The CDR3 length is 14 residues. The V end was cut by 6 bases, the J end by 2 bases, with 13 bases between. CDR1 and CDR2 from the germline V gene are MNHNY and SVGAGI (reference sequence). CDR3 region: CASRRGAENYGYTF. The DNA for the CDR3 is TGTGCCAGCAGGAGAGGAGCCGAAAACTATGGCTACACCTTC.

The CDR3 protein is CASSPLGSSYEQYF. CDR3 nucleotides: TGTGCCAGCAGCCCCCTTGGCAGCTCCTACGAGCAGTACTTC. This chain connects TRBV5-5 to TRBJ2-7; D uncertain. CDR3 length: 14 amino acids. Trimming removed 4 bases from V and 0 bases from J, with 11 bases in between. CDR1 and CDR2 from the germline V gene are SGHKS and YYEKEE (reference sequence).

The chain uses TRBV6-5 and TRBJ2-2; 10 nucleotides agree with TRBD2. V was clipped by 6 bases and J by 4 bases; unmatched bases: 5. The germline V gene has CDR1 MNHEY and CDR2 SVGAGI. This CDR3 has 15 amino acids. The CDR3 is CASRRAGGRTGELFF. The CDR3 nucleotides are TGTGCCAGCAGGAGAGCGGGGGGGCGCACCGGGGAGCTGTTTTTT.

The chain couples TRBV27 to TRBJ1-1, with D maybe TRBD1 (6 bases). Germline loops: CDR1 MNHEY, CDR2 SMNVEV (reference sequence). V was shortened by 2 bases and J by 4 bases, with 8 bases between the two germline ends. CDR3 length equals 13 residues. CDR3 in amino acids: CASSLDRFTEAFF. The CDR3 DNA reads as TGTGCCAGCAGTTTAGACAGGTTCACTGAAGCTTTCTTT.

In regard to this clone: Other DNA sequences in this specimen translate into the identical CDR3. The CDR3 nucleotides read TGTGCCAGCAGCCAATGGGGAGGTACTGAAGCTTTCTTT. It encodes CASSQWGGTEAFF. This sequence joins TRBV13 and TRBJ1-1; no clear D. CDR1 and CDR2 from the germline V gene are PRHDT and FYEKMQ (reference sequence). V lost 5 bases and J 5 bases, leaving 12 bases between the germline ends. This CDR3 spans 13 amino acids. The full variable domain, with the rest looked up from reference TRBV13 and TRBJ1-1, is AAGVIQSPRHLIKEKRETATLKCYPIPRHDTVYWYQQGPGQDPQFLISFYEKMQSDKGSIPDRFSAQQFSDYHSELNMSSLELGDSALYFCASSQWGGTEAFFGQGTRLTVV.

V is TRBV11-2 and J is TRBJ1-4; tentatively, D is TRBD1 (5 bases). The ends were cut back, 4 bases at V and 0 bases at J, with 15 bases in the middle. Germline CDR1 reads SGHAT; CDR2 reads FQNNGV. The CDR3 consists of 17 residues. The CDR3 DNA follows: TGTGCCAGCAGCTCCCGACAGCTCCCTTCAACTAATGAAAAACTGTTTTTT. Its protein is CASSSRQLPSTNEKLFF.

V gene TRBV5-5 combines with J gene TRBJ1-2; no firm D call. Germline values: CDR1 SGHKS, CDR2 YYEKEE (reference sequence). CDR3 length: 15 amino acids. V was shortened by 1 base and J by 4 bases, with 14 bases between the two germline ends. In DNA, the CDR3 is TGTGCCAGCAGCTTGAGAGAACCTACCGGCTATGGCTACACCTTC. Amino acids: CASSLREPTGYGYTF.

V and J are TRBV19 and TRBJ2-3; TRBD1 matches at 10 bases. V shed 3 bases and J 5 bases; nucleotides not matched to a gene: 11. This CDR3 comprises 17 residues. In germline, CDR1 is LNHDA, CDR2 SQIVND (reference sequence). The CDR3 reads CASSIVGQGWDGDTQYF. In nucleotides, the CDR3 is TGTGCCAGTAGTATCGTGGGACAGGGGTGGGACGGAGATACGCAGTATTTT.

The chain recombines TRBV12-5 with TRBJ1-2; D unclear. The germline V and J ends were trimmed by 5 bases and 3 bases, with 10 bases remaining between them. CDR3 length: 13 residues. CDR1 and CDR2 (germline): LGHNT, FRNRAP. CDR3: CASGRQTDYGYTF. The CDR3 coding sequence is TGTGCTAGTGGTCGACAAACCGACTATGGCTACACCTTC.

This clone was recorded a few times. This chain uses TRBV19 with TRBJ2-6, with D hard to call. The length of the CDR3 is 14 residues. Per germline, CDR1 LNHDA and CDR2 SQIVND (reference sequence). Trimming pared 8 bases from V and 0 bases from J, leaving 8 bases between. The CDR3: CASQTSSGANVLTF. The DNA of the CDR3 is TGTGCCAGTCAAACGAGCTCTGGGGCCAACGTCCTGACTTTC. Variable domain in full (rest from reference TRBV19 and TRBJ2-6): DGGITQSPKYLFRKEGQNVTLSCEQNLNHDAMYWYRQDPGQGLRLIYYSQIVNDFQKGDIAEGYSVSREKKESFPLTVTSAQKNPTAFYLCASQTSSGANVLTFGAGSRLTVL.

This clone was detected a few times. The chain has TRBV6-5 and TRBJ2-4, with 9 bases that match TRBD1. Per the germline V gene, CDR1 is MNHEY and CDR2 is SVGAGI. V lost 4 bases, J lost 5 bases, and 6 bases stayed unmatched. This CDR3 comprises 15 residues. The CDR3 spells CASSFQQGAQNIQYF. DNA for the CDR3: TGTGCCAGCAGTTTCCAACAGGGGGCGCAAAACATTCAGTACTTC.

The rearrangement uses TRBV6-5 and TRBJ1-4, with D tentatively TRBD1 (6 bases). Between the trimmed V and J ends, which lost 6 bases and 3 bases, there was a span of 11 bases. CDR1 and CDR2 (germline): MNHEY, SVGAGI. The CDR3 sequence is 14 residues long. Here the CDR3 reads CASRNDRPNEKLFF. CDR3 sequence (DNA): TGTGCCAGCAGAAACGACAGGCCTAATGAAAAACTGTTTTTT.

The chain recombines TRBV11-2 with TRBJ1-2; no definite D call. Germline V gives CDR1 SGHAT, CDR2 FQNNGV. V was trimmed by 5 bases and J by 2 bases, leaving 15 bases between them. This CDR3 is 15 amino acids long. CDR3 residues: CASSLREGKNYGYTF. Written as DNA, the CDR3 is TGTGCCAGCAGCCTGCGGGAAGGGAAGAACTATGGCTACACCTTC.

This clone was counted once. This sequence joins TRBV7-9 and TRBJ2-7; D possibly corresponds to TRBD2 (6 bases). Germline V CDR1 and CDR2: SEHNR, FQNEAQ (reference sequence). The CDR3 covers 12 residues. With 8 bases removed from V and 7 bases from J, the gap between germline ends came to 15 bases. DNA for the CDR3: TGTGCCAGCGAGGCCCGGGCGGGGGAGCAGTACTTC. It is translated as CASEARAGEQYF.

The chain couples TRBV5-5 to TRBJ2-5; TRBD2 might be the D (5 bases). The V and J ends lost 1 base and 7 bases respectively, with 8 bases between them. Germline V gene sequence: CDR1 SGHKS, CDR2 YYEKEE (reference sequence). The CDR3 runs 12 residues. CDR3 amino acids: CASSLSAGTQYF. The CDR3 DNA sequence: TGTGCCAGCAGCTTGAGCGCGGGGACCCAGTACTTC.

V usage is TRBV2 and J usage is TRBJ1-5; no clear D gene. With 5 bases removed from V and 0 bases from J, the gap between germline ends came to 8 bases. The germline V gene encodes CDR1 SNHLY and CDR2 FYNNEI. The CDR3 has 14 amino acids. As DNA, the CDR3 is TGTGCCAGCAGTACGTACGGTAGCAATCAGCCCCAGCATTTT. Translated, it gives CASSTYGSNQPQHF.

V is TRBV28 and J is TRBJ2-7; 8 nucleotides line up with TRBD2. CDR1 MDHEN and CDR2 SYDVKM come from the germline V gene. The CDR3 contains 15 residues. V trimming: 9 bases; J trimming: 2 bases; junction bases outside the gene matches: 12. CDR3 region: CASKPPTSETYEQYF. CDR3 in DNA: TGTGCCAGTAAGCCGCCGACTAGCGAGACCTACGAGCAGTACTTC.

The V and J genes are TRBV5-1 and TRBJ2-4; 7 nucleotides match TRBD1. Germline-derived CDR1 and CDR2 are SGHRS and YFSETQ. This CDR3 has 15 residues. V lost 4 bases and J lost 7; bases outside the gene matches: 11. The CDR3 DNA reads as TGCGCCAGCAGCATAGGACAGGAGACGAGGAACATTCAGTACTTC. It yields the protein CASSIGQETRNIQYF.

This rearrangement joins TRBV5-6 to TRBJ1-1, with a weak D call TRBD1 (6 bases). V was shortened by 0 bases and J by 3 bases, with 15 bases between the two germline ends. CDR1 and CDR2 from the germline V gene are SGHDT and YYEEEE. This CDR3 spans 16 amino acids. The CDR3 bases are TGTGCCAGCAGCTTGGTTGCGGGGGCGGAAGACACTGAAGCTTTCTTT. It encodes CASSLVAGAEDTEAFF.

The V and J genes are TRBV5-4 and TRBJ1-3, with 7 bases identical to TRBD1. The germline V gene has CDR1 SGHNT and CDR2 YYREEE (reference sequence). Losses at the gene ends were 4 bases for V and 4 bases for J; bases not matched to a gene: 8. The CDR3 totals 15 residues. CDR3 protein: CASSARQGSGNTIYF. The CDR3 nucleotides are TGTGCCAGCAGCGCTCGACAGGGAAGCGGAAACACCATATATTTT.

The J gene is TRBJ2-1, the V gene TRBV14; D is possibly TRBD1 (6 bases). Germline assignment: CDR1 SGHDN and CDR2 FVKESK. V dropped 0 bases and J dropped 4 bases, with 22 bases sitting between them. There are 19 residues in the CDR3. CDR3 region: CASSQEEVSTGLEYNEQFF. For the CDR3, the DNA is TGTGCCAGCAGCCAAGAGGAGGTCTCAACAGGGTTGGAGTACAATGAGCAGTTCTTC.

This rearrangement joins TRBV25-1 to TRBJ2-5; D unresolved. Trimming shortened V by 3 bases and J by 0 bases, and 5 bases separated the two germline ends. This CDR3 has 13 amino acids. Germline assignment: CDR1 MGHDK and CDR2 SYGVNS. The CDR3 bases are TGTGCCAGCAGTGAGTCGTACCAAGAGACCCAGTACTTC. Translated: CASSESYQETQYF.

This clone was recorded only once. The rearrangement links TRBV7-9 to TRBJ1-3, with 7 bases fitting TRBD1. Germline trimming cut 5 bases from V and 2 bases from J; bases unmatched to any gene: 9. The CDR3 runs to 16 residues. Germline V gene lookup returns CDR1 SEHNR and CDR2 FQNEAQ (reference sequence). DNA of the CDR3: TGTGCCAGCAGCCTGCAGACAGGGAAAACTGGAAACACCATATATTTT. As protein: CASSLQTGKTGNTIYF.

The CDR3 DNA sequence: TGTGCCAGCAGCTTAGATAGGAGGTACGAGCAGTACTTC. This translates into CASSLDRRYEQYF. The chain has TRBV7-6 and TRBJ2-7; D is possibly TRBD2 (5 bases). Between the trimmed V and J ends, which lost 1 base and 4 bases, there was a span of 8 bases. The CDR3 has 13 amino acids. The germline gives CDR1 SGHVS, CDR2 FNYEAQ.

This rearrangement joins TRBV11-2 to TRBJ2-5; 7 nucleotides match TRBD2. Germline V lookup: CDR1 SGHAT, CDR2 FQNNGV. V shed 3 bases and J 5 bases; nucleotides not matched to a gene: 6. This CDR3 is 14 amino acids long. The CDR3 nucleotides read TGTGCCAGCAGCTTCAGACGGGGAGGGGAGACCCAGTACTTC. As protein: CASSFRRGGETQYF.